The 23 T cell receptor beta chains reported below all come from one sample, sequenced in a study of early T cells in non-severe SARS-CoV-2 infection. TCRdb redid the calling of the 5' RACE reads with MiXCR, one entry per CDR3 protein. The table shows 55,000 to 85,000 distinct CDR3 sequences, with less than 12% occurring only once. This specimen consisted of whole blood, obtained at baseline. The receptor set was obtained from an adult who was a healthcare worker with PCR-confirmed SARS-CoV-2 infection or an uninfected control (not recorded which).

This clonotype has only a few counts. This chain uses TRBV7-9 with TRBJ2-7, with D possibly being TRBD2 (5 bases). The CDR3 consists of 12 residues. CDR1 SEHNR and CDR2 FQNEAQ come from the germline V gene (reference sequence). The germline V and J ends were trimmed by 7 bases and 6 bases, with 13 bases remaining between them. CDR3 sequence: CASTPTGVEQYF. As DNA, the CDR3 is TGTGCCAGCACCCCCACCGGGGTCGAGCAGTACTTC.

This clonotype showed up just a few times. One end of the junction is discordant with germline, which a read error may explain. The chain has TRBV7-2 and TRBJ2-4; D may correspond to TRBD1 or TRBD2 (5 bases each). Germline V lookup: CDR1 SGHTA, CDR2 FQGNSA. This CDR3 comprises 15 residues. CDR3 coding DNA: TGTGCCAGCAGCCTAGCTTGGGGGATCAAAAACATTCAGTACTTC. It translates to CASSLAWGIKNIQYF.

This clonotype turned up a few times. The chain carries TRBV5-5 and TRBJ2-6; the D gene is possibly TRBD1 (6 bases). The CDR3 is 15 residues long. Germline V lookup: CDR1 SGHKS, CDR2 YYEKEE (reference sequence). The V end was cut by 4 bases, the J end by 3 bases, with 11 bases between. CDR3 nucleotides: TGTGCCAGCAGCGTGGACAGTTATGGGGCCAACGTCCTGACTTTC. Protein product: CASSVDSYGANVLTF.

This clonotype was seen a few times. V gene TRBV7-2 combines with J gene TRBJ2-1, with D unresolved. Trimming removed 5 bases at V and 0 bases at J, with 17 bases between. CDR1 SGHTA and CDR2 FQGNSA come from the germline V gene. CDR3 size: 17 residues. The CDR3 spells CASSKWPNTHSYNEQFF. The CDR3 region has the DNA TGTGCCAGCAGCAAATGGCCCAATACCCACTCCTACAATGAGCAGTTCTTC.

Turning to this clonotype: A read error is possible here, since a much larger clone lies one base away. CDR3 protein: CASSFLSLQGSYSPLHF. The CDR3 nucleotides are TGTGCCAGCAGCTTTCTTAGTCTACAGGGAAGTTATTCACCCCTCCACTTT. The chain recombines TRBV11-2 with TRBJ1-6, with D possibly matching TRBD1 (6 bases). The CDR3 loop spans 17 amino acids. Germline CDR1 is SGHAT and CDR2 is FQNNGV. Trimming cost V 3 bases and J 8 bases, with 20 bases left between them. Full variable domain (remainder filled in from reference TRBV11-2 and TRBJ1-6): EAGVAQSPRYKIIEKRQSVAFWCNPISGHATLYWYQQILGQGPKLLIQFQNNGVVDDSQLPKDRFSAERLKGVDSTLKIQPAKLEDSAVYLCASSFLSLQGSYSPLHFGNGTRLTVT.

This clonotype was detected a few times. The J gene is TRBJ2-2, the V gene TRBV6-4, with 7 positions matching TRBD1. The CDR3 length is 14 residues. The trim removed 5 bases at V and 4 bases at J, leaving 4 bases unmatched. The V gene's germline CDR1 is MRHNA and CDR2 SNTAGT. DNA for the CDR3: TGTGCCAGCAGTCCGGGACAGACCACCGGGGAGCTGTTTTTT. It translates to CASSPGQTTGELFF.

This clonotype was detected many times. The chain combines TRBV4-3 with TRBJ2-7; no reliable D call. V was pared by 4 bases and J by 3 bases, with 13 bases between. The V gene's germline CDR1 is LGHNA and CDR2 YSLEER. This CDR3 contains 14 residues. In nucleotides, the CDR3 is TGCGCCAGCAGCCGAGACGAGCGAAACTACGAGCAGTACTTC. This translates into CASSRDERNYEQYF.

The chain is built from TRBV20-1 and TRBJ2-1; possible D gene TRBD2, 6 bases. V lost 6 bases, J lost 1 base, and 10 bases lay in between. Germline-derived CDR1 and CDR2 are DFQATT and SNEGSKA (reference sequence). The CDR3 is made up of 13 amino acids. The CDR3 spells CSASSGSYNEQFF. The CDR3 DNA reads TGCAGTGCAAGTAGCGGATCCTACAATGAGCAGTTCTTC.

This clonotype was picked up many times. The chain combines TRBV12-3 or TRBV12-4 with TRBJ1-4, with D tentatively TRBD1 (5 bases). Deletions cut 4 bases from V and 5 bases from J, with 11 bases between. The CDR3 loop spans 14 amino acids. The CDR3 bases are TGTGCCAGCAGTTCGGGACCGTTAAATGAAAAACTGTTTTTT. As protein: CASSSGPLNEKLFF.

This clonotype was seen only a few times. The chain links TRBV6-2 or TRBV6-3 to TRBJ2-1, with TRBD2 as a possible D gene (5 bases). V shed 5 bases and J shed 0 bases, with 17 bases lying between them. The CDR3 covers 17 residues. Per the germline V gene, CDR1 is MNHEY and CDR2 is SVGEGT. CDR3 amino acids: CASSAPLGVPSYNEQFF. The CDR3 DNA reads as TGTGCCAGCAGTGCCCCCCTGGGAGTCCCCTCCTACAATGAGCAGTTCTTC.

This rearrangement joins TRBV5-6 to TRBJ1-2; 9 bases are shared with TRBD1. Germline CDR1 and CDR2: SGHDT and YYEEEE. V lost 0 bases, J lost 3 bases, and 9 bases stayed unmatched. CDR3 length equals 17 residues. The CDR3 region is CASSLALPGTGHYGYTF. The CDR3, as DNA: TGTGCCAGCAGCTTGGCCCTCCCCGGGACAGGGCACTATGGCTACACCTTC.

Comments on this clonotype: One end of the junction is discordant with germline, which a read error may explain. The V gene is TRBV28, the J gene TRBJ1-4; D gene ambiguous. This CDR3 spans 16 amino acids. Germline CDR1 reads MDHEN; CDR2 reads SYDVKM. CDR3 protein: CASRKWSPATNEKLFF. The CDR3, as DNA: TGTGCCAGCAGAAAGTGGTCCCCCGCAACTAATGAAAAACTGTTCTTT.

This clonotype was seen a few times. The CDR3 sequence is CASSEAPRTGRAFF. The CDR3 DNA is TGTGCCAGCAGTGAAGCTCCCCGGACAGGGAGAGCTTTCTTT. The chain links TRBV6-1 to TRBJ1-1; 8 positions match TRBD1. Germline loops: CDR1 MNHNS, CDR2 SASEGT. V trimming: 0 bases; J trimming: 10 bases; junction bases outside the gene matches: 7. The CDR3 extends over 14 amino acids.

This clonotype showed up just a few times. The chain is built from TRBV27 and TRBJ1-1; no firm D call. Germline CDR1 is MNHEY and CDR2 is SMNVEV (reference sequence). Trimming pared 3 bases from V and 5 bases from J, leaving 10 bases between. The CDR3 is 13 residues long. This chain's CDR3 is CASSFNSETEAFF. Here the CDR3 DNA reads TGTGCCAGCAGTTTTAATTCGGAGACTGAAGCTTTCTTT.

This clonotype was counted ten times or more. The chain combines TRBV7-9 with TRBJ1-5; D remains unclear. CDR3 length: 15 residues. Trimming took off 8 bases at V and 2 bases at J, with 16 bases between the two ends. Germline assignment: CDR1 SEHNR and CDR2 FQNEAQ (reference sequence). The CDR3 protein is CASGNENWGNQPQHF. The CDR3 DNA is TGTGCCAGCGGGAATGAGAACTGGGGCAATCAGCCCCAGCATTTT.

CDR3 nucleotides: TGTGCCAGCAGGCCTTGGACTAGCGGGGGCAATGAGCAGTTCTTC. It yields the protein CASRPWTSGGNEQFF. This sequence joins TRBV14 and TRBJ2-1; 13 nucleotides agree with TRBD2. From germline, CDR1 is SGHDN and CDR2 FVKESK. The junction had 5 bases not matched to a gene; V was cut back by 6 bases and J by 6 bases. The CDR3 loop spans 15 amino acids.

About this clonotype: An end of the junction differs from the germline gene, which may be a read error. J is TRBJ1-1 and V is TRBV7-9, with 7 bases that match TRBD1. The CDR3 extends over 17 amino acids. CDR1 is SEHNR, CDR2 FQNEAQ, per germline (reference sequence). Here the CDR3 reads CASSHLEGGASGTEVFF. The CDR3 nucleotides are TGTGCCAGCAGCCACTTGGAAGGGGGCGCGTCAGGGACTGAAGTTTTCTTT.

In this sample, this clonotype turned up many times. The J gene is TRBJ2-4, the V gene TRBV12-3 or TRBV12-4, with D tentatively TRBD2 (5 bases). The CDR3 length is 13 residues. The ends were cut back, 10 bases at V and 2 bases at J, with 12 bases in the middle. The CDR3: CATAGFSKNIQYF. The DNA for the CDR3 is TGTGCCACCGCGGGCTTCTCCAAAAACATTCAGTACTTC.

The chain has TRBV7-2 and TRBJ2-5, with D unresolved. Germline lookup yields CDR1 SGHTA and CDR2 FQGNSA. Trimming shortened V by 2 bases and J by 4 bases, and 5 bases separated the two germline ends. There are 12 residues in the CDR3. The chain's CDR3 is CASSLNRETQYF. DNA of the CDR3: TGTGCCAGCAGCTTAAATCGAGAGACCCAGTACTTC.

This clonotype was counted at least ten times. This chain uses TRBV20-1 with TRBJ2-1, with 10 bases fitting TRBD2. Germline CDR1 reads DFQATT; CDR2 reads SNEGSKA (reference sequence). This CDR3 has 15 residues. With 6 bases clipped from V and 9 bases from J, the junction kept 14 bases outside the gene matches. The CDR3 region has the DNA TGCAGTGCCCAGGGGGGAACTAGCGGGAATGGTGAGCAGTTCTTC. Residues: CSAQGGTSGNGEQFF.

The chain carries TRBV7-8 and TRBJ2-4; D is possibly TRBD1 (6 bases). The germline V gene has CDR1 SGHVS and CDR2 FQNEAQ. Trimming stripped 1 base from V and 1 base from J, with 11 bases between. This CDR3 region has 16 residues. The CDR3 here is CASSLGQGTAKNIQYF. The DNA for the CDR3 is TGTGCCAGCAGCTTAGGTCAGGGGACGGCCAAAAACATTCAGTACTTC.

This clonotype was counted only a few times. The V and J genes are TRBV7-2 and TRBJ2-5; the D gene is possibly TRBD2 (6 bases). CDR3 length: 14 residues. CDR1 and CDR2 from the germline V gene are SGHTA and FQGNSA. The V end lost 6 bases, the J end lost 8 bases, and 19 bases lay between the germline ends. CDR3 sequence reads: CASRGSSAGGTQYF. The CDR3 DNA follows: TGTGCCAGCAGAGGGTCCTCCGCCGGGGGTACCCAGTACTTC. The variable domain in full, completed from reference TRBV7-2 and TRBJ2-5, reads GAGVSQSPSNKVTEKGKDVELRCDPISGHTALYWYRQSLGQGLEFLIYFQGNSAPDKSGLPSDRFSAERTGGSVSTLTIQRTQQEDSAVYLCASRGSSAGGTQYFGPGTRLLVL.

V and J are TRBV7-2 and TRBJ2-5; 12 nucleotides line up with TRBD2. V lost 4 bases, J lost 9 bases, and 12 bases stayed unmatched. The CDR3 is 16 residues long. Germline CDR1 and CDR2: SGHTA and FQGNSA. CDR3 amino acids: CASSWGTSGPVRAQYF. DNA of the CDR3: TGTGCCAGCAGCTGGGGGACTAGCGGGCCGGTCCGAGCCCAGTACTTC.